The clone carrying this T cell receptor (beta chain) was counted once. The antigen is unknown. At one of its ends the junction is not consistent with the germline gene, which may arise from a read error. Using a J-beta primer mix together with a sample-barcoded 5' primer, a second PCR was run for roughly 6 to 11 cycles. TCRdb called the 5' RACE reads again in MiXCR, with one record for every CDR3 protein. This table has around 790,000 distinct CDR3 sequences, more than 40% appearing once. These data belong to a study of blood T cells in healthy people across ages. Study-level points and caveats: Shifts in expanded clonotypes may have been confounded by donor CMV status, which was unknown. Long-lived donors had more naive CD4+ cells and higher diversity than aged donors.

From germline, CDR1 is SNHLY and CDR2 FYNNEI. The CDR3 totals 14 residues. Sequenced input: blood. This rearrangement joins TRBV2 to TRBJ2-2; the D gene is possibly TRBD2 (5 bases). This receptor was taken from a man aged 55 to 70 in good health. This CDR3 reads CASRGSSTPGEPFF. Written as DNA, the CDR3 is TGTGCCAGCAGGGGATCTAGCACGCCCGGGGAGCCGTTTTTT. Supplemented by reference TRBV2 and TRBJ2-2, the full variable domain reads EPEVTQTPSHQVTQMGQEVILRCVPISNHLYFYWYRQILGQKVEFLVSFYNNEISEKSEIFDDQFSVERPDGSNFTLKIRSTKLEDSAMYFCASRGSSTPGEPFFGEGSRLTVL.